Listed here are 2 T cell receptor beta chains from one sample, sequenced in a study of blood T cell repertoires in COVID-19. Profiling relied on immunoSEQ multiplex PCR, and the TCRdb table lists in-frame clones only, not all of them. Of some 180,000 clones in the sample, around 83% are singletons; the top ten hold 20% to 25%. Sample: PBMCs or T cells enriched from blood (not recorded which). All receptors come from a middle-aged woman in a cohort exposed to, infected with or recovered from COVID-19 (not recorded which).

The J gene is TRBJ1-2, the V gene TRBV6-5; 9 bases agree with TRBD1. V was clipped by 5 bases and J by 0 bases; unmatched bases: 4. The CDR3 contains 15 residues. Germline V gives CDR1 MNHEY, CDR2 SVGAGI. CDR3 sequence reads: CASSRGQGPNYGYTF. DNA for the CDR3: TGTGCCAGCAGTAGGGGACAGGGACCTAACTATGGCTACACCTTC.

The V and J genes are TRBV19 and TRBJ2-1, with TRBD2 matching over 10 bases. V shed 7 bases, J shed 9 bases, and the junction held 12 bases outside the gene matches. The CDR3 contains 15 residues. CDR1 LNHDA and CDR2 SQIVND come from the germline V gene (reference sequence). CDR3 amino acids: CASNSMGTSVGEQFF. The CDR3 DNA sequence: TGTGCCAGTAATAGTATGGGGACTAGCGTCGGTGAGCAGTTCTTC.